The clone carrying this T cell receptor (beta chain) turned up a few times. Its target is not known. The sample is drawn from a study of T-cell memory formation after mild COVID-19. Findings of the study overall: Contracting CD4+ clones lay largely in CM and EM, with CD8+ ones residing in EMRA.

The V gene lost 6 bases and the J gene lost 5 bases, with 11 bases spanning the gap. Germline-derived CDR1 and CDR2 are MNHEY and SVGEGT. CDR3 length: 13 residues. TCRdb called the 5' RACE reads again in MiXCR, with one record for every CDR3 protein. The data hold roughly 180,000 distinct CDR3 sequences, with approximately 17% observed a single time. Sequencing was done on a sample of PBMCs or a T cell subset sorted from them (not recorded which). The genes are TRBV6-2 or TRBV6-3 and TRBJ2-1; D tentatively fits TRBD1 or TRBD2 (5 bases each). The receptor's source is a man between 18 and 29 years old who had mild COVID-19 (a few samples of this study predate the infection). Cell type and time point are not known. The CDR3 DNA follows: TGTGCCAGCAGCCAGGGACGGAACAATGAGCAGTTCTTC. This gives the protein CASSQGRNNEQFF.